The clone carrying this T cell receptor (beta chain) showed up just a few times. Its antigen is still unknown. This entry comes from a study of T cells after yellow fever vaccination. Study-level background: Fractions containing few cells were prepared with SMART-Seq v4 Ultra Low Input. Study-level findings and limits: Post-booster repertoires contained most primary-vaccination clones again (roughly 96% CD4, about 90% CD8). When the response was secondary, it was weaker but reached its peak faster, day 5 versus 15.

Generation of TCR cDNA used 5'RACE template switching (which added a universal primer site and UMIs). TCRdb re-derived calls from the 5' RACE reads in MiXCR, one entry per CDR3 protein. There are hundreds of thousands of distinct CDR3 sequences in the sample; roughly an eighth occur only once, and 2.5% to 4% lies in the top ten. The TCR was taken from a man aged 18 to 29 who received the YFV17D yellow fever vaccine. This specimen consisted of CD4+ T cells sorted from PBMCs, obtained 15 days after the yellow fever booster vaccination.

This CDR3 is CASSHAAGRGATF. CDR3 DNA: TGCGCCAGCAGCCACGCCGCAGGGAGAGGAGCTACCTTC. The rearrangement uses TRBV4-3 and TRBJ1-2; D might be TRBD1 (5 bases). CDR1 LGHNA and CDR2 YSLEER come from the germline V gene. CDR3 length: 13 amino acids. Trimming removed 3 bases from V and 14 bases from J, with 19 bases in between.